This T cell receptor (beta chain) derives from a study of blood T cell repertoires in COVID-19. Only in-frame clones appear in the TCRdb table, and some are missing; sequencing was by immunoSEQ multiplex PCR. The table lists a few hundred thousand clones, approximately 85% of them singletons, with 0.87% in the top ten. The ends were cut back, 3 bases at V and 1 base at J, with 27 bases in the middle. The CDR3 is made up of 20 amino acids. Germline loops: CDR1 DFQATT, CDR2 SNEGSKA (reference sequence). This TCR was sampled from a human donor with COVID-19, enrolled during active disease. The donor label of this sample is uncertain. The sequenced material came from peripheral blood. The gene calls are TRBV20-1 and TRBJ1-4; D perhaps matches TRBD1 (6 bases). In DNA form, the CDR3 reads TGCAGTGCTAGTTGGTGGGGAGGGGGAGCAACACTCATAACTAATGAAAAACTGTTTTTT. Translated, it gives CSASWWGGGATLITNEKLFF.